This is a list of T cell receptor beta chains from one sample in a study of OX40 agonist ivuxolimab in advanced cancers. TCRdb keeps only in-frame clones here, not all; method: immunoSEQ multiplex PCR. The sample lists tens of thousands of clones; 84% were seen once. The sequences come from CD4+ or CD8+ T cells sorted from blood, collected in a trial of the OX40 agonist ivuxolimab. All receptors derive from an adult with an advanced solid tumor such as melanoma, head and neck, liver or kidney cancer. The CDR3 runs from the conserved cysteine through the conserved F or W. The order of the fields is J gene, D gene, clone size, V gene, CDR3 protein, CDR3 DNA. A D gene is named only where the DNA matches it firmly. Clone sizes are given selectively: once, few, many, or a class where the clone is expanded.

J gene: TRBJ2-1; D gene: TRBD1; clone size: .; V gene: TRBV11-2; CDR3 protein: CASSLGTGGRGEQFF; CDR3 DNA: TGTGCCAGCAGCCTAGGCACAGGGGGCAGGGGTGAGCAGTTCTTC
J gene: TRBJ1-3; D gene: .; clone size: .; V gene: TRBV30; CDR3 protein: CAWSLSGGNTIYF; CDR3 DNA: TGTGCCTGGAGTCTCAGTGGTGGAAACACCATATATTTT
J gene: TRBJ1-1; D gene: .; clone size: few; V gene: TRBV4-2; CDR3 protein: CASSQDRGGRTEAFF; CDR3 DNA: TGTGCCAGCAGCCAAGATCGTGGGGGGCGCACTGAAGCTTTCTTT
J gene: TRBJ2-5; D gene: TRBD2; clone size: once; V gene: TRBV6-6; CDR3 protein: CASSSLAGGETQYF; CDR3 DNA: TGTGCCAGCAGTTCACTAGCGGGAGGGGAGACCCAGTACTTC
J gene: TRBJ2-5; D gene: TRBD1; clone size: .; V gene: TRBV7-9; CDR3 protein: CASSEGDSRETQYF; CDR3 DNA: TGTGCCAGCAGCGAGGGGGACAGTCGGGAGACCCAGTACTTC
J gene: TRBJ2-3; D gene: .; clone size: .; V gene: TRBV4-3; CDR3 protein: CASSQDGGTDTQYF; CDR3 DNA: TGCGCCAGCAGCCAAGACGGAGGCACAGATACGCAGTATTTT
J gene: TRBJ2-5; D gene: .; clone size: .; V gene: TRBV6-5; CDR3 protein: CASSYSGFGETQYF; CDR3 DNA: TGTGCCAGCAGTTACTCTGGGTTTGGGGAGACCCAGTACTTC
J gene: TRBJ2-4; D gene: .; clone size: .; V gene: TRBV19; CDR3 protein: CASSISRGMDIQYF; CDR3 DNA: TGTGCCAGTAGTATCAGCAGGGGAATGGACATTCAGTACTTC
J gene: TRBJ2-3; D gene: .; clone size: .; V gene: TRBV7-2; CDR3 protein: CASSPLRTDTQYF; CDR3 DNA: TGTGCCAGCAGCCCACTTAGGACAGATACGCAGTATTTT
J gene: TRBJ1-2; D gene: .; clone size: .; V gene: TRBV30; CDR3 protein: CAWSVRRQVGANYGYTF; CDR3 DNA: TGTGCCTGGAGTGTACGGCGCCAGGTGGGGGCAAACTATGGCTACACCTTC
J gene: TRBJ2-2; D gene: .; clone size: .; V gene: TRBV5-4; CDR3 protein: CASSLAGATGELFF; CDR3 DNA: TGTGCCAGCAGCTTGGCAGGGGCCACCGGGGAGCTGTTTTTT
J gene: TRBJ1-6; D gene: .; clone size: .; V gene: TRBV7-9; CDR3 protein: CASSLEQYNSPLHF; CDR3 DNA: TGTGCCAGCAGCTTGGAGCAGTATAATTCACCCCTCCACTTT
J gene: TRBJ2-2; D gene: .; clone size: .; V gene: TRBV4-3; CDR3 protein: CASSLGGGTGELFF; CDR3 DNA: TGCGCCAGCAGTCTAGGAGGAGGGACCGGGGAGCTGTTTTTT
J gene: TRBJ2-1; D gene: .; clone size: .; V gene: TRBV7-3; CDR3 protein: CASSVFGRGAKGEQFF; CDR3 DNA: TGTGCCAGCAGCGTATTCGGGAGAGGGGCCAAGGGGGAGCAGTTCTTC
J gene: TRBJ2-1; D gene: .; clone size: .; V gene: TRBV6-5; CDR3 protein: CASSPSASSYNEQFF; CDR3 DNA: TGTGCCAGCAGTCCTAGCGCAAGCTCCTACAATGAGCAGTTCTTC
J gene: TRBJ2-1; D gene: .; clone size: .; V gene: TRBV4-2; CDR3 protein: CASSQVRGTYNEQFF; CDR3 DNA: TGTGCCAGCAGCCAAGTCAGGGGCACCTACAATGAGCAGTTCTTC
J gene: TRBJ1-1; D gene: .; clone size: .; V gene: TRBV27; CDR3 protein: CASSFLGVTEAFF; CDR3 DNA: TGTGCCAGCAGTTTTTTGGGTGTTACTGAAGCTTTCTTT
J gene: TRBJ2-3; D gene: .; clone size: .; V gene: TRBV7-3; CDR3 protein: CASSLTHNPTDTQYF; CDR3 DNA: TGTGCCAGCAGCTTAACCCACAACCCCACAGATACGCAGTATTTT
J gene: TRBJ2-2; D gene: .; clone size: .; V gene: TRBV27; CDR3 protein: CASSPRNGELFF; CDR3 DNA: TGTGCCAGCAGTCCCCGGAACGGGGAGCTGTTTTTT
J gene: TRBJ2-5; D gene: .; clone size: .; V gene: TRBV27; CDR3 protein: CASRQRTTGLKQETQYF; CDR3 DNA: TGTGCCAGCAGGCAGAGGACTACAGGGCTCAAACAAGAGACCCAGTACTTC
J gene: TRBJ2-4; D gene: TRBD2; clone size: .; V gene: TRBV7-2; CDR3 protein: CASSPQGGRKNIQYF; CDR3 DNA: TGTGCCAGCAGCCCCCAGGGCGGGAGGAAAAACATTCAGTACTTC
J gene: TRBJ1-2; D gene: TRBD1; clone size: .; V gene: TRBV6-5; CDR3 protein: CATLDRGIGGYTF; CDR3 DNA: TGTGCCACCCTCGACAGGGGGATTGGTGGCTACACCTTC
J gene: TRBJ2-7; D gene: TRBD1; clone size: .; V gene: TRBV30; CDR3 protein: CAWRSQGVYEQYF; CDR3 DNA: TGTGCCTGGAGGTCACAGGGGGTCTACGAGCAGTACTTC
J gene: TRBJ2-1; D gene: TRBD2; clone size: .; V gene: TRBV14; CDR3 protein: CASSSAGGPGEQFF; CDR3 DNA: TGTGCCAGCAGCTCTGCGGGAGGGCCAGGTGAGCAGTTCTTC
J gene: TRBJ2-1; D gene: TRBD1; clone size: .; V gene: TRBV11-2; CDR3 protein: CASRGQGTEQFF; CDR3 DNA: TGTGCCAGCCGAGGACAGGGCACTGAGCAGTTCTTC
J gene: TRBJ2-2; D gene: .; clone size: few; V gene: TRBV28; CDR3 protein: CASKLSTGIGELFF; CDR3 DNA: TGTGCCAGCAAGCTCAGCACAGGGATCGGGGAGCTGTTTTTT
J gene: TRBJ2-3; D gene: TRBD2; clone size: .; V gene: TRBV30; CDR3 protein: CASGLAGADTQYF; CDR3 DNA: TGTGCCTCGGGACTAGCGGGAGCAGATACGCAGTATTTT
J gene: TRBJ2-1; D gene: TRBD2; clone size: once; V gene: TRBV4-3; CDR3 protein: CASSQDSGGLIYEQFF; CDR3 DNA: TGCGCCAGCAGCCAAGATTCGGGAGGGCTAATCTATGAGCAGTTCTTC
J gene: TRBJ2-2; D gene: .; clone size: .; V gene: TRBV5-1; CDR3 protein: CASSLERGITGELFF; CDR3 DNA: TGCGCCAGCAGCTTGGAAAGAGGAATTACCGGGGAGCTGTTTTTT
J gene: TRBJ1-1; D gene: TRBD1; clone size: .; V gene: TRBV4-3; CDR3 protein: CASRRDRGNANGWNTEAFF; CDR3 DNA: TGCGCCAGCAGACGCGACAGGGGAAATGCCAATGGGTGGAACACTGAAGCTTTCTTT
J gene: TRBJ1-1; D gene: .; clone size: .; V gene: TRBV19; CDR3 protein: CASTNRDTVRAFF; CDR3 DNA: TGTGCCAGTACGAACAGGGACACGGTAAGGGCTTTCTTT
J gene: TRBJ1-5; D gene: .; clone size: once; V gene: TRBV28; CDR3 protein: CASSPLQVTNQPQHF; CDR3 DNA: TGTGCCAGCAGCCCGTTACAGGTTACGAATCAGCCCCAGCATTTT
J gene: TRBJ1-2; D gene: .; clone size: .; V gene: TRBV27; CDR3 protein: CASSPQGTGASGYTF; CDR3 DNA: TGTGCCAGCAGTCCACAAGGAACAGGTGCTAGCGGCTACACCTTC
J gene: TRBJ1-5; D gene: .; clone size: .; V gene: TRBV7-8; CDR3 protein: CASSPIRRRSDYQPQHF; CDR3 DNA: TGTGCCAGCAGCCCGATTCGACGGCGCTCCGACTATCAGCCCCAGCATTTT
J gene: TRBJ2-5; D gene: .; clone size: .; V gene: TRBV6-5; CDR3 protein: CASSYALRTKETQYF; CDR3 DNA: TGTGCCAGCAGTTACGCTCTTCGGACAAAAGAGACCCAGTACTTC
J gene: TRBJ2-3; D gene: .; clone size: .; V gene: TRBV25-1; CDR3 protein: CASSASGTDTQYF; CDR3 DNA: TGTGCCAGCAGTGCCTCAGGCACAGATACGCAGTATTTT
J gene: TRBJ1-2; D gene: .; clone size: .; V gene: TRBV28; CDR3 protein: CASSSSEEGYGYTF; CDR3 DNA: TGTGCCAGCAGTTCTAGTGAGGAGGGATATGGCTACACCTTC
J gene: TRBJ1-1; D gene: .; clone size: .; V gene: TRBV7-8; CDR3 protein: CASSLVGNTEAFF; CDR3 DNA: TGTGCCAGCAGCTTAGTGGGGAACACTGAAGCTTTCTTT
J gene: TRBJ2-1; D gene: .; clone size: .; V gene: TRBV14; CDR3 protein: CASSRSTGGPNEQFF; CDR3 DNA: TGTGCCAGCAGCCGAAGTACCGGGGGGCCAAATGAGCAGTTCTTC
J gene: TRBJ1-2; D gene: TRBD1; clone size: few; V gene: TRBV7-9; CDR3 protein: CASSTDRGPDGYGYTF; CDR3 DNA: TGTGCCAGCAGCACGGACAGGGGGCCAGATGGGTATGGCTACACCTTC
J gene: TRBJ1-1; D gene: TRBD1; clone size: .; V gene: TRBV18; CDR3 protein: CASSPGQGLNTEAFF; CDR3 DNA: TGTGCCAGCTCACCGGGACAGGGGCTGAACACTGAAGCTTTCTTT
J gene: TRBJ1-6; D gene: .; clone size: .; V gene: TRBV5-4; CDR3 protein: CASSFSQGLSPLHF; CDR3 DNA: TGTGCCAGCAGCTTCTCCCAGGGACTTTCACCCCTCCACTTT
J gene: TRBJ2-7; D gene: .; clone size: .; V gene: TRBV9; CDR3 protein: CASSVQRQQVYEQYF; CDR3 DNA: TGTGCCAGCAGCGTCCAAAGACAGCAAGTTTACGAGCAGTACTTC
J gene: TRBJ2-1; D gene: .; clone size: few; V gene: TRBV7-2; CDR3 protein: CASSLGDARYNEQFF; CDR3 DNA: TGTGCCAGCAGCTTAGGGGACGCCCGTTACAATGAGCAGTTCTTC
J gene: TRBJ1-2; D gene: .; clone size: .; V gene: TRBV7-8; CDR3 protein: CASSLDNYGYTF; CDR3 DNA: TGTGCCAGCAGCTTGGACAACTATGGCTACACCTTC
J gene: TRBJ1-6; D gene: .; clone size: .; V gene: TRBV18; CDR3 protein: CASSRTAPNSPLHF; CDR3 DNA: TGTGCCAGCTCCAGAACAGCGCCTAATTCACCCCTCCACTTT
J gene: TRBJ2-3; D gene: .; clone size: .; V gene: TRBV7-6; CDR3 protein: CASSPAHTTQYF; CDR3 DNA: TGTGCCAGCAGCCCAGCCCACACAACGCAGTATTTT
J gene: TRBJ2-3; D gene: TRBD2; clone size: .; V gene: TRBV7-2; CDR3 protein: CASSLTSATDTQYF; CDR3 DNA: TGTGCCAGCAGCTTAACTAGCGCCACAGATACGCAGTATTTT
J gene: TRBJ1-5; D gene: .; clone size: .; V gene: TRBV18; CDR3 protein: CASSPGTGRQPQHF; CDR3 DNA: TGTGCCAGCTCACCAGGGACCGGGAGGCAGCCCCAGCATTTT
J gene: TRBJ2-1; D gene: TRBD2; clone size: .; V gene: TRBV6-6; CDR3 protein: CATDPGGINEQFF; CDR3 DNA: TGTGCCACCGACCCGGGGGGTATCAATGAGCAGTTCTTC
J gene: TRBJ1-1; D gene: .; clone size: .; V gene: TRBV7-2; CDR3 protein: CASSLETFTEAFF; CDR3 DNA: TGTGCCAGCAGCTTAGAGACGTTCACTGAAGCTTTCTTT
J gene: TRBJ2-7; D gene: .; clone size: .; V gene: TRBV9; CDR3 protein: CASSDGGSSYEQYF; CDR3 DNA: TGTGCCAGCAGCGACGGAGGATCCTCCTACGAGCAGTACTTC
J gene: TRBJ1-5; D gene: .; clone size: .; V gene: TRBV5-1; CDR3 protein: CASSLAGASNQPQHF; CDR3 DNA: TGCGCCAGCAGCTTGGCGGGGGCGAGCAATCAGCCCCAGCATTTT
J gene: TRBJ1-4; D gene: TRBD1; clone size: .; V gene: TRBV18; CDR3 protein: CASSAAGGNEKLFF; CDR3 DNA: TGTGCCAGCTCGGCGGCAGGGGGTAATGAAAAACTGTTTTTT
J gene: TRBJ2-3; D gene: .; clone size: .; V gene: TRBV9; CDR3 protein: CASSARTSLGGLTDTQYF; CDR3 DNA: TGTGCCAGCAGCGCTCGTACCAGTTTAGGCGGACTCACAGATACGCAGTATTTT